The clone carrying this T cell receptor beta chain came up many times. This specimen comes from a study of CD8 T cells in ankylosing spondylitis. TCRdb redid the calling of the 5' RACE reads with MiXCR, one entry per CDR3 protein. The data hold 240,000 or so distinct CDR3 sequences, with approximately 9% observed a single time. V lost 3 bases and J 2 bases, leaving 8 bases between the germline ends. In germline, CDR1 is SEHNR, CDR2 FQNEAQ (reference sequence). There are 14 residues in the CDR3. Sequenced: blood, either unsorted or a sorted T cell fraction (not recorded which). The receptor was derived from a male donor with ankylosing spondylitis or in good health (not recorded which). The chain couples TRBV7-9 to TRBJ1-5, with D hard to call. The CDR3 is CASSFPGRNQPQHF. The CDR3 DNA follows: TGTGCCAGCAGCTTCCCTGGACGCAATCAGCCCCAGCATTTT.